The 20 T cell receptor beta chains given below trace back to one sample, sequenced in a study of shared clonotypes between healthy human individuals (dated by TCRdb to the early 2020s). The library was built by means of the immunoSEQ multiplex PCR assay. The table comes from immuneACCESS by way of TCRdb, which keeps in-frame sequences with V and J called. Part of the clones is missing from these tables; in studies checked, under half for an unresolved V gene and the rest for unknown reasons. The sample yields some 1,100,000 clones; 75% to 85% were counted once. Jointly, the top ten make up 0.4% to 0.55% of the sample. Sequenced input: memory CD4+ T cells from PBMCs. Sample cell subset or site, as interpreted from the label and publication: CD45RA-negative fraction. The receptors here all came from a man between 18 and 29 years old in good health. Some clones in this sample may be carry-over from other donors' samples.

This clone occurred once. The V gene is TRBV5-4, the J gene TRBJ2-7, with 9 bases aligning to TRBD1. In germline, CDR1 is SGHNT, CDR2 YYREEE (reference sequence). The ends lost 0 bases at V and 5 bases at J; junction bases unmatched: 9. The length of the CDR3 is 16 residues. CDR3: CASSLGPGQGTDEQYF. CDR3 DNA sequence: TGTGCCAGCAGCTTGGGCCCGGGACAGGGTACAGACGAGCAGTACTTC.

The chain joins TRBV4-1 to TRBJ1-1, with 7 bases that match TRBD1. The CDR3 is 17 amino acids. Germline values: CDR1 MGHRA, CDR2 YSYEKL. Losses at the gene ends were 3 bases for V and 1 base for J; bases not matched to a gene: 11. The CDR3: CASSHLPVRTGNTEAFF. CDR3 coding DNA: TGCGCCAGCAGCCACCTACCCGTCAGGACAGGGAACACTGAAGCTTTCTTT.

The V call is TRBV28, the J call TRBJ1-2; D perhaps matches TRBD1 (5 bases). Trimming shortened V by 7 bases and J by 4 bases, and 13 bases separated the two germline ends. CDR3 size: 13 residues. Looked up from germline, CDR1 is MDHEN and CDR2 is SYDVKM. In DNA form, the CDR3 reads TGTGCCAGCACCTTGGGGCTAGTCTATGGCTACACCTTC. Translated, it gives CASTLGLVYGYTF.

The CDR3 here is CASGLPSGELFF. The CDR3, as DNA: TGTGCTAGTGGTTTGCCTTCCGGGGAGCTGTTTTTT. V usage is TRBV12-5 and J usage is TRBJ2-2; D is unresolved. V was pared by 2 bases and J by 6 bases, with 4 bases between. Germline-derived CDR1 and CDR2 are LGHNT and FRNRAP. The CDR3 covers 12 residues.

This clone was observed a few times. The genes are TRBV14 and TRBJ1-2; weak D call: TRBD1 (5 bases). Trimming shortened V by 4 bases and J by 5 bases, and 11 bases separated the two germline ends. Germline assignment: CDR1 SGHDN and CDR2 FVKESK. The CDR3 loop spans 13 amino acids. CDR3 amino acids: CASSLGTVYGYTF. In nucleotides, the CDR3 is TGTGCCAGCAGCCTAGGGACGGTTTATGGCTACACCTTC.

The chain has TRBV2 and TRBJ1-6; TRBD1 matches at 7 bases. The CDR3 consists of 13 residues. Germline V gene lookup returns CDR1 SNHLY and CDR2 FYNNEI. After removal of 6 bases from V and 13 bases from J, the junction contained 9 bases not matched to a gene. The CDR3 region has the DNA TGTGCCAGCAGCCCGGACAGGACCCAGCCCCTCCACTTT. As protein: CASSPDRTQPLHF.

This sequence joins TRBV18 and TRBJ1-1; D is ambiguous. There are 15 residues in the CDR3. Germline V lookup: CDR1 KGHSH, CDR2 LQKENI. V lost 0 bases to trimming and J lost 7 bases, with 15 bases between them. The CDR3 protein is CASSPPSRALHEAFF. The CDR3 DNA sequence: TGTGCCAGCTCACCACCCTCCCGGGCCCTACATGAAGCTTTCTTT.

The chain joins TRBV6-5 to TRBJ2-5; D ambiguous. V dropped 9 bases and J dropped 2 bases, with 7 bases sitting between them. Germline CDR1 is MNHEY and CDR2 is SVGAGI. This CDR3 region has 11 residues. The CDR3: CASSQQETQYF. DNA of the CDR3: TGTGCCAGTAGCCAACAAGAGACCCAGTACTTC.

With regard to this clone: This likely came from a read error, as a far larger clone is one base away. The chain is built from TRBV6-1 and TRBJ1-5, with D maybe TRBD1 (5 bases). The CDR3 spans 16 residues. The V gene's germline CDR1 is MNHNS and CDR2 SASEGT. Deletions cut 3 bases from V and 1 base from J, with 13 bases between. CDR3 sequence (DNA): TGTGCCAGCAGTGAGACCAAGGGGCTGAGCAATCAGCCCCAGCATTTT. Amino acids: CASSETKGLSNQPQHF.

The sample holds many counts of this clone. The CDR3 here is CASSLAGQGMTGNTIYF. As DNA, the CDR3 is TGTGCCAGCAGCTTAGCGGGACAGGGGATGACTGGAAACACCATATATTTT. The chain is built from TRBV7-2 and TRBJ1-3, with TRBD1 matching 10 bases. V lost 0 bases, J lost 2 bases, and 4 bases stayed unmatched. The CDR3 is 17 amino acids. Per the germline V gene, CDR1 is SGHTA and CDR2 is FQGNSA. Looking up the rest from reference TRBV7-2 and TRBJ1-3 gives the full variable domain: GAGVSQSPSNKVTEKGKDVELRCDPISGHTALYWYRQSLGQGLEFLIYFQGNSAPDKSGLPSDRFSAERTGGSVSTLTIQRTQQEDSAVYLCASSLAGQGMTGNTIYFGEGSWLTVV.

The chain recombines TRBV5-8 with TRBJ1-5, with unresolved D. The CDR3 totals 13 residues. V lost 0 bases to trimming and J lost 5 bases, with 6 bases between them. Per the germline V gene, CDR1 is SGHTS and CDR2 is YDEGEE. CDR3: CASSLVRDQPQHF. The CDR3 coding sequence is TGTGCCAGCAGCTTGGTACGGGATCAGCCCCAGCATTTT.

This chain uses TRBV18 with TRBJ2-7, with TRBD1 matching 8 bases. The CDR3 consists of 19 residues. Trimming cost V 4 bases and J 1 base; bases outside gene matches: 18. Germline CDR1 KGHSH, CDR2 LQKENI. The CDR3 coding sequence is TGTGCCAGCTCACGGGATCAAGTCAGGTGGACAGGGCCTTCCTACGAGCAGTACTTC. Protein: CASSRDQVRWTGPSYEQYF.

The genes are TRBV5-6 and TRBJ2-3; D is unclear. CDR3 size: 13 residues. The V and J ends lost 3 bases and 6 bases respectively, with 11 bases between them. Germline CDR1 SGHDT, CDR2 YYEEEE. This CDR3 reads CASSSNRWDTQYF. The CDR3 nucleotides are TGTGCCAGCAGCTCGAATAGGTGGGATACGCAGTATTTT.

This CDR3 reads CASSLGQELNEKLFF. As DNA, the CDR3 is TGTGCCAGCAGCCTCGGACAGGAGCTTAATGAAAAACTGTTTTTT. V usage is TRBV7-9 and J usage is TRBJ1-4; TRBD1 matches 7 bases. Per the germline V gene, CDR1 is SEHNR and CDR2 is FQNEAQ (reference sequence). The CDR3 sequence is 15 residues long. With V trimmed by 5 bases and J by 4 bases, 7 bases remained unmatched.

CDR3 amino acids: CASSPDAYYGYTF. DNA of the CDR3: TGTGCCAGCAGCCCTGACGCCTACTATGGCTACACCTTC. This rearrangement joins TRBV27 to TRBJ1-2; D uncertain. The CDR3 consists of 13 residues. Germline CDR1 is MNHEY and CDR2 is SMNVEV (reference sequence). V was cut by 6 bases and J by 3 bases, with 11 bases left in between.

V gene TRBV4-3 combines with J gene TRBJ2-5, with D maybe TRBD1 (5 bases). Germline V CDR1 and CDR2: LGHNA, YSLEER. The V gene lost 4 bases and the J gene lost 3 bases, with 12 bases spanning the gap. The CDR3 sequence is 14 residues long. CDR3 in DNA: TGCGCCAGCAGCCTCACGGCAGGGAAAGAGACCCAGTACTTC. It translates to CASSLTAGKETQYF.

The V and J genes are TRBV5-1 and TRBJ1-2, with 8 bases lining up with TRBD1. This CDR3 is built from 15 residues. Germline V lookup: CDR1 SGHRS, CDR2 YFSETQ. The J segment lost 8 bases and the V segment lost 4 bases, leaving 13 bases of the junction unmatched. The CDR3 loop reads CASSGTGQEGGGYTF. Here the CDR3 DNA reads TGCGCCAGCAGCGGGACGGGACAGGAAGGAGGAGGCTACACCTTC.

The chain joins TRBV5-1 to TRBJ1-1; a possible D gene is TRBD1 (6 bases). Between the trimmed V and J ends, which lost 2 bases and 8 bases, there was a span of 19 bases. The CDR3 spans 15 residues. CDR1 is SGHRS and CDR2 is YFSETQ in the germline V gene. CDR3 nucleotide sequence: TGCGCCAGCAGCTTCCCATGGGGGGCGGATTCAGAAGCTTTCTTT. Translating gives CASSFPWGADSEAFF.

V usage is TRBV6-1 and J usage is TRBJ1-5; D might be TRBD1 (5 bases). From germline, CDR1 is MNHNS and CDR2 SASEGT. The CDR3 spans 13 residues. The V and J ends lost 6 bases and 6 bases respectively, with 12 bases between them. The CDR3 is CASRDQGGQPQHF. CDR3 DNA: TGTGCCAGCAGGGACCAGGGAGGTCAGCCCCAGCATTTT.

The chain joins TRBV6-4 to TRBJ2-1, with D possibly being TRBD2 (7 bases). CDR3 length equals 15 residues. CDR1 is MRHNA, CDR2 SNTAGT, per germline. V lost 2 bases and J 8 bases, leaving 16 bases between the germline ends. The DNA of the CDR3 is TGTGCCAGCAGTGACCTAGCGGAAGGGGGGTATGAGCAGTTCTTC. Protein product: CASSDLAEGGYEQFF.